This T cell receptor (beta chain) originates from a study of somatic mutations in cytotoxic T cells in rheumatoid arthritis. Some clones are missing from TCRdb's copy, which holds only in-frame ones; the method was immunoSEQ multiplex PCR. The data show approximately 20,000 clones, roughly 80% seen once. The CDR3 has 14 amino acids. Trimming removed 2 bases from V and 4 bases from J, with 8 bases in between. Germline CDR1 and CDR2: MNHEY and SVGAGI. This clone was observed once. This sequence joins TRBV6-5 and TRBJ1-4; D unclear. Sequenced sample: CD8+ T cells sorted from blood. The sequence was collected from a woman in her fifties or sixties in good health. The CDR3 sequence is CASSYTQNNEKLFF. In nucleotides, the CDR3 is TGTGCCAGCAGTTACACACAGAATAATGAAAAACTGTTTTTT.